These T cell receptor beta chains were read from a single sample in a study of shared clonotypes between healthy human individuals. The protocol was immunoSEQ multiplex PCR, while the TCRdb copy is restricted to in-frame clones and leaves out a portion. The sample has about 980,000 clones, less than 85% seen once; the top ten hold over 1.3%. Sample: memory CD4+ T cells sorted from blood. These receptors originate from a young man in good health. Each CDR3 is given with its conserved first and last residue. D genes are given only for firm matches. Clone sizes are given selectively: once, few, many, or a class where the clone is expanded.

d_gene	j_gene	abundance	v_gene	CDR3nt	CDR3aa
-	TRBJ2-3	-	TRBV7-2	TGTGCCAGCGGCTGGGGCACAGATACGCAGTATTTT	CASGWGTDTQYF
TRBD1	TRBJ2-5	few	TRBV7-9	TGTGCCAGCAGCCCGTGGGGACAGTGGGGAGAGACCCAGTACTTC	CASSPWGQWGETQYF
TRBD1	TRBJ2-7	-	TRBV18	TGTGCCAGCTCACCATCGGACAGGGGCTCCTACGAGCAGTACTTC	CASSPSDRGSYEQYF
-	TRBJ2-5	-	TRBV10-3	TGTGCCATCAGTGAGTCCCAGGTAGAGCAGTACTTC	CAISESQVEQYF
TRBD1	TRBJ1-6	few	TRBV11-2	TGTGCCAGCAGCTTAGATCGGGCAGGGGGCACTTCACCCCTCCACTTT	CASSLDRAGGTSPLHF
-	TRBJ2-3	-	TRBV9	TGTGCCAGCAGTAGACAGTCGCCAGATACGCAGTATTTT	CASSRQSPDTQYF
TRBD2	TRBJ2-3	-	TRBV9	TGTGCCAGCAGCGTAGTAGCGGGAGGAACAGATACGCAGTATTTT	CASSVVAGGTDTQYF
-	TRBJ2-5	-	TRBV29-1	TGCAGCGTCGCTAGGGACAGCGGGGAGACCCAGTACTTC	CSVARDSGETQYF
TRBD1	TRBJ2-5	-	TRBV10-3	TGTGCCATCGGGGGACAGGGGGCTCAAGAGACCCAGTACTTC	CAIGGQGAQETQYF
-	TRBJ1-2	-	TRBV30	TGTGCCTGGAGTGTACTTCAGGGCCAGGGAGGCTATGGCTACACCTTC	CAWSVLQGQGGYGYTF
-	TRBJ2-7	-	TRBV28	TGTGCCAGCAGTTTAAATGCGTTGGGGGCCCCTAACTACGAGCAGTACTTC	CASSLNALGAPNYEQYF
TRBD1	TRBJ1-6	-	TRBV5-1	TGCGCCAGCAGCCCGGGACAGGGATCCTATAATTCACCCCTCCACTTT	CASSPGQGSYNSPLHF
-	TRBJ1-1	many	TRBV19	TGTGCCAGTAGTCCTCGAGGGAACACTGAAGCTTTCTTT	CASSPRGNTEAFF
-	TRBJ2-7	-	TRBV27	TGTGCCAGCAGTTTACGGCAGGGTTACGAGCAGTACTTC	CASSLRQGYEQYF
TRBD2	TRBJ2-3	once	TRBV18	TGTGCCAGCTCAGCGACTAGCGCCTCCTCGACAGATACGCAGTATTTT	CASSATSASSTDTQYF
-	TRBJ2-7	-	TRBV27	TGTGCCAGCAGTTTAAAAGGTCCGGATAACCTCCAAACTTTCTACGAGCAGTACTTC	CASSLKGPDNLQTFYEQYF
-	TRBJ1-2	-	TRBV6-5	TGTGCCAGCAGTATGGGGGGTGGGCCCCTCTCTGGCTACACCTTC	CASSMGGGPLSGYTF
TRBD2	TRBJ2-5	-	TRBV2	TGTGCCAGCAGTGAGACTAGCGGTGCCCGGGGGACCCAGTACTTC	CASSETSGARGTQYF
-	TRBJ2-2	-	TRBV7-2	TGTGCCAGCAGCTTTGGGCGTTGGACCGGGGAGCTGTTTTTT	CASSFGRWTGELFF
-	TRBJ1-2	-	TRBV28	TGTGCCAGCCAGGGGATTAACTATGGCTACACCTTC	CASQGINYGYTF
-	TRBJ2-4	few	TRBV5-1	TGCGCCAGCCAGCTCGGACACTACCTAGCCAAAAACATTCAGTACTTC	CASQLGHYLAKNIQYF
-	TRBJ1-1	-	TRBV18	TGTGCCAGCTCACCCGAGACCTTGAACACTGAAGCTTTCTTT	CASSPETLNTEAFF
TRBD1	TRBJ2-7	-	TRBV28	TGTGCCAGCAGTTTCCCGGGGACAGGGGGACGCATCGAGCAGTACTTC	CASSFPGTGGRIEQYF
TRBD1	TRBJ2-7	-	TRBV2	TGTGCCAGCAGCGGACAGGCGGTTATGGGCGAGCAGTACTTC	CASSGQAVMGEQYF
TRBD1	TRBJ2-7	-	TRBV2	TGTGCCAGCAGAGTTCTACCGGGACAGGCAGCCTACGAGCAGTACTTC	CASRVLPGQAAYEQYF
TRBD1	TRBJ2-7	-	TRBV6-6	TGTGCCAGCAGTTACGGGACAGGGGGCCCCTACGAGCAGTACTTC	CASSYGTGGPYEQYF
-	TRBJ1-1	few	TRBV28	TGTGCCAGCACCACTGGACAGCTCACGACTGAAGCTTTCTTT	CASTTGQLTTEAFF
-	TRBJ1-1	-	TRBV18	TGTGCCAGCTCACCACATGGGGAGATGAACACTGAAGCTTTCTTT	CASSPHGEMNTEAFF
TRBD1	TRBJ2-1	-	TRBV25-1	TGTGCCAGCAGTGACGTGGGACAGGGGCAGTTCTTC	CASSDVGQGQFF
-	TRBJ2-7	-	TRBV30	TGTGCCTGGAGTGTGAGGGGGGGCTACGAGCAGTACTTC	CAWSVRGGYEQYF
-	TRBJ2-1	-	TRBV7-2	TGTGCCAGCAGCCACGGGACCGTTAATGAGCAGTTCTTC	CASSHGTVNEQFF
-	TRBJ2-3	-	TRBV19	TGTGCCAGTAGTATACCCTTGGCAGCGAGGGGTACAGATACGCAGTATTTT	CASSIPLAARGTDTQYF
-	TRBJ2-1	-	TRBV2	TGTGCCAGCAATCCCCGGGGTTTTTCTCGCTACAATGAGCAGTTCTTC	CASNPRGFSRYNEQFF
TRBD1	TRBJ1-2	few	TRBV19	TGTGCCAGTAGTGGGACAGGGGGCGCGTCTGGCTACACCTTC	CASSGTGGASGYTF
-	TRBJ1-5	-	TRBV7-2	TGTGCCAGCAGTTCAGGGATGGTACAGCCCCAGCATTTT	CASSSGMVQPQHF
-	TRBJ2-3	-	TRBV30	TGTGCCTGGAGGGTAGTTGGGACTCGCGATACGCAGTATTTT	CAWRVVGTRDTQYF
-	TRBJ1-2	few	TRBV9	TGTGCCAGCAGCGTAGCCAACGGGGGCAGGGGCGGCTACACCTTC	CASSVANGGRGGYTF
-	TRBJ1-1	-	TRBV5-1	TGCGCCAGCAGCTTGGGGGTGTCAGGGAGGGCTTTCTTT	CASSLGVSGRAFF
TRBD1	TRBJ1-2	-	TRBV2	TGTGCCAGCGTAGGACAGGGGGATGGCTACACCTTC	CASVGQGDGYTF
TRBD2	TRBJ2-7	many	TRBV4-2	TGTGCCAGCAGCCCCGAGGAGCGGGGCTCCTACGAGCAGTACTTC	CASSPEERGSYEQYF
-	TRBJ2-2	-	TRBV7-7	TGTGCTAGCAGCTTAACTGGGTCCGGGGAGCTGTTTTTT	CASSLTGSGELFF
-	TRBJ2-3	-	TRBV2	TGTGCCAACGCCCGGATAGAGAAAGATACGCAGTATTTT	CANARIEKDTQYF